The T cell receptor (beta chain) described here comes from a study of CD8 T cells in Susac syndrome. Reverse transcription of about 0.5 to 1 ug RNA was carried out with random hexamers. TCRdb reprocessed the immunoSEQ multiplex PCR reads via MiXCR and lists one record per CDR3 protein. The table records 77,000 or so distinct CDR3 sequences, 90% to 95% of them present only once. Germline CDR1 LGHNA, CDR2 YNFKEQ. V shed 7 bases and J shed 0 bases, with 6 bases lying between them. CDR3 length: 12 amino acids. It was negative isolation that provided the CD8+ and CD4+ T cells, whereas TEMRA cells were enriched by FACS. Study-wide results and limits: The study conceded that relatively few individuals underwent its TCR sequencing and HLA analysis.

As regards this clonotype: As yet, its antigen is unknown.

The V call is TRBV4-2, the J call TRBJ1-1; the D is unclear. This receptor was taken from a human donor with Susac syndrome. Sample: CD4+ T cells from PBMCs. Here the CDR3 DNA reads TGTGCCAGCACCCGGATGAACACTGAAGCTTTCTTT. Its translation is CASTRMNTEAFF.